This entry features one T cell receptor (beta chain) sequence. Its antigen is still unknown. A read error may be the cause here, since a much bigger clone is one base away. The V and J ends are trimmed by 5 bases and 4 bases, leaving 20 bases between them. The CDR3 starts with the cysteine, ends with the phenylalanine, and has 16 residues. Here the CDR3 DNA is all that survives: 48 bases in frame from base 1. CDR1 and CDR2 (LNHDA, SQIVND) derive from the germline V gene (reference sequence). The source of the sample is a study of CD8 T cells in ankylosing spondylitis (dated by TCRdb to the late 2010s). Background for the entire study: To find TCR variants linked to disease, the study profiled T cell receptor beta repertoires in ankylosing spondylitis patients and healthy donors. Samples of peripheral blood were taken, and for ankylosing spondylitis patients, synovial fluid was collected as well. The full study cohort comprised some 27 ankylosing spondylitis patients and approximately 100 healthy donors.

Study-wide conclusions, independent of this receptor: In peripheral blood, the disease-linked clones were found at relatively low frequencies and had a CD8+ phenotype. Blood from ankylosing spondylitis patients appeared to be characterized by a TCR beta motif composed of 7 to 9 highly homologous amino acid variants. Some motif variants had previously been reported in the synovial fluid and blood of reactive arthritis patients, which suggests shared mechanisms of disease initiation. According to the report, matched synovial fluid samples from ankylosing spondylitis patients were significantly enriched for the disease-linked clones.

Instrument used: Illumina HiSeq 2500. TCR beta libraries were prepared by quantitative 5'-RACE with molecular barcodes. Concerning the study's data processing: To identify disease-linked TCR variants, a new computational method was used, one built on a probabilistic model of VDJ rearrangement. TCRdb reran the public reads through fastp at Q25 and MiXCR, keeping productive beta chains. Rows with a matching CDR3 protein are joined into one entry that keeps the most common DNA and genes. None of the V and J calls come from the authors' own analysis; TCRdb made them. A total of approximately 100,000 distinct CDR3 sequences appear in this sample, roughly 8.3% of them only once. The ten largest clones add up to about a tenth of the sample.

The sequence came from a male donor with ankylosing spondylitis or in good health (not recorded which). Material: blood, either unsorted or a sorted T cell fraction (not recorded which). The chain was built from TRBV19 and TRBJ1-2; a weak D assignment points to TRBD1 (5 bases agree). CDR3 sequence: CASSSPGTPVSYGYTF. DNA sequence: TGTGCCAGTAGTTCCCCCGGGACCCCGGTTAGCTATGGCTACACCTTC.